Only one count was recorded for the clone carrying this TCR beta chain. These data originate in a study of shared clonotypes between healthy human individuals. Looking at the study overall: Per-donor plates numbered three CD4 naive, three CD4 memory, two CD8 naive and one CD8 memory.

The CDR3 is made up of 13 amino acids. The germline gives CDR1 ENHRY, CDR2 SYGVKD. The V gene lost 4 bases and the J gene lost 2 bases, with 7 bases spanning the gap. Selected positively for CCR7 and CD45RO-negative, naive CD8 cells excluded terminally differentiated effector memory CD45RA+ cells. The assay was immunoSEQ multiplex PCR, and TCRdb's table has in-frame clones only and misses some. The repertoire holds around 1,900,000 clones, with about 93% as singletons. Sequencing input: naive CD8+ T cells from PBMCs. The chain uses TRBV10-3 and TRBJ2-3; D gene unclear. The TCR sequence derives from a man aged 18 to 30 in good health. Some clones in this sample may be carry-over from other donors' samples. The CDR3 sequence is CAISVRVTDTQYF. The CDR3 DNA is TGTGCCATCAGTGTGAGAGTCACAGATACGCAGTATTTT.